The clone carrying this TCR beta chain occurred once. The source of the sample is a study of blood T cell repertoires in COVID-19. Across the whole study: From the United States, Italy and Spain came samples of acute and convalescent COVID-19.

Germline CDR1 reads KGHSH; CDR2 reads LQKENI. The V segment lost 3 bases and the J segment 4 bases; nucleotides outside the gene matches: 2. The CDR3 contains 14 residues. Assay used: immunoSEQ multiplex PCR; TCRdb lists only in-frame clones, some missing. The sample shows 200,000 to 300,000 clones, about 82% of them seen only once. Sequencing was performed on peripheral blood. This clonotype was sampled from a woman aged 55-69 years with active or convalescent COVID-19. J is TRBJ1-2 and V is TRBV18, with 10 positions matching TRBD1. This CDR3 is CASSPDRGSYGYTF. The CDR3 nucleotides read TGTGCCAGCTCACCGGACAGGGGGAGCTATGGCTACACCTTC.